This TCR beta chain was recovered during a study of cytomegalovirus exposure and HLA in healthy donors. The study ran its PCR with 60 Vbeta and 13 Jbeta primers. The assay was immunoSEQ multiplex PCR, and TCRdb's table has in-frame clones only and misses some. The table has approximately 100,000 clones, roughly 70% seen once; the top ten hold roughly 2.5%. This clone was recorded a few times. What it binds is unknown. Notes on the study in general: Some highly shared sequence variants likely arose as a pipeline artifact.

This receptor was identified in a man in his fifties or sixties in good health and CMV-seronegative. Input material: PBMCs.

The CDR3 here is CASSSGQTYEQYF. The CDR3 nucleotides are TGCGCCAGCAGCTCCGGACAGACCTACGAGCAGTACTTC. The V gene is TRBV5-1, the J gene TRBJ2-7; D is perhaps TRBD1 (6 bases). The CDR3 has 13 amino acids. The germline V gene encodes CDR1 SGHRS and CDR2 YFSETQ. The V gene lost 3 bases and the J gene lost 2 bases, with 9 bases spanning the gap.